This is a list of T cell receptor beta chains from one sample in a study of blood T cells in healthy people across ages. One entry per CDR3 protein results from TCRdb running MiXCR on the 5' RACE reads. The sample has about 780,000 distinct CDR3 sequences; 35% to 50% are singletons. Sequenced input: blood. The receptors derive from an older man in good health. Each CDR3 is given with its conserved first and last residue. The D gene is left open where the match is weak. Size is omitted from some rows. Given values are once, few, many or a class for expanded clones.

TRBJ2-3,few,TRBV12-3/TRBV12-4,NA,TGTGCCAGCAGCCCGGGTGTAGACGCAGATACGCAGTATTTT,CASSPGVDADTQYF
TRBJ1-6,NA,TRBV27,NA,TGTGCCGGCAGTTTCGGGGACAATTCACCCCTCCACTTT,CAGSFGDNSPLHF
TRBJ2-3,NA,TRBV4-2,TRBD1,TGTGCCAGCAGCCACCAAAGGTCCGGGACAGGGGAGTATTTT,CASSHQRSGTGEYF
TRBJ2-7,NA,TRBV18,NA,TGTGCCAGCTCACTTACCGCTGGCAACGGAACCTACGAGCAGTACTTC,CASSLTAGNGTYEQYF
TRBJ2-7,few,TRBV5-1,NA,TGCGCCAGCAGCCCCTCGACCGTCCTGGAGCAGTACTTC,CASSPSTVLEQYF
TRBJ2-1,NA,TRBV6-5,TRBD2,TGTGCCAGCAGCTTAGCGAGCGGGATACTCGATGAGCAGTTCTTC,CASSLASGILDEQFF
TRBJ2-1,many,TRBV20-1,NA,TGCAGTGCTAGAGACGCGCAAACCTACAATGAGCAGTTCTTC,CSARDAQTYNEQFF
TRBJ2-7,NA,TRBV15,TRBD2,TGTGCCACCAGCCTTGGACTAGCGGGAGCCTACGAGCAGTACTTC,CATSLGLAGAYEQYF
TRBJ1-3,few,TRBV11-3,NA,TGTGCCAGCAGCTTATCCACTTACTCTGGAAACACCATATATTTT,CASSLSTYSGNTIYF
TRBJ2-7,NA,TRBV20-1,TRBD2,TGCAGTGCTTTAGCGGGGGAGTCCTACGAGCAGTACTTC,CSALAGESYEQYF
TRBJ2-7,NA,TRBV9,TRBD2,TGTGCCAGCAGCGCTCAGTTAGCGGGGGTGACCTACGAGCAGTACTTC,CASSAQLAGVTYEQYF
TRBJ1-6,NA,TRBV28,NA,TGTGCCAGCAGTTTCTTTCATCTGGGCGGGCTGAACTCCTATAATTCACCCCTCCACTTT,CASSFFHLGGLNSYNSPLHF
TRBJ2-3,once,TRBV12-3/TRBV12-4,NA,TGTGCCAGCAGTTTGCTTCGATCCTTTACGCAGTATTTT,CASSLLRSFTQYF
TRBJ2-2,NA,TRBV7-9,NA,TGTGCCAGCATCATCGGGCCTAAGAACACCGGGGAGCTGTTTTTT,CASIIGPKNTGELFF
TRBJ2-7,NA,TRBV10-3,TRBD1,TGTGCCATCAGTGAAGGGACAGGGTCCTACAATGAGCAGTACTTC,CAISEGTGSYNEQYF
TRBJ2-1,NA,TRBV15,TRBD1,TGTGCCACCAGCCCGGGACAGGGGGCGGGCAATGAGCAGTTCTTC,CATSPGQGAGNEQFF
TRBJ2-3,NA,TRBV7-2,NA,TGTGCCAGCAGTCAGGCCCCAGATACGCAGTATTTT,CASSQAPDTQYF
TRBJ1-5,once,TRBV20-1,TRBD1,TGCAGTGCTCCTCCACCAAGACAGGGGGGACAGCCCCAGCATTTT,CSAPPPRQGGQPQHF
TRBJ2-1,few,TRBV5-1,TRBD2,TGCGCCAGCAGCTTGGCCTCACTAGCGGGTGAGCAGTTCTTC,CASSLASLAGEQFF
TRBJ1-1,NA,TRBV13,NA,TGTGCCAGCAGCTACCCGACAGGGAACACTGAAGCTTTCTTT,CASSYPTGNTEAFF
TRBJ1-1,many,TRBV12-3/TRBV12-4,NA,TGTGCCAGCAGTCCTCCCGACAAGAACACTGAAGCTTTCTTT,CASSPPDKNTEAFF
TRBJ2-7,few,TRBV11-3,TRBD2,TGTGCCAGCAGCCCAATGACTAGCGGGCGCTACGAGCAGTACTTC,CASSPMTSGRYEQYF
TRBJ1-1,NA,TRBV29-1,TRBD1,TGCAGCGTTGAGGGACAGGGGGGAACTGAAGCTTTCTTT,CSVEGQGGTEAFF
TRBJ2-3,few,TRBV2,TRBD2,TGTGCCAGCAGGTCAGCGGGAGAGGATACGCAGTATTTT,CASRSAGEDTQYF
TRBJ2-3,NA,TRBV6-6,TRBD1,TGTGCCAGCCGTAAAGGGGGCGGAGATACGCAGTATTTT,CASRKGGGDTQYF
TRBJ2-7,NA,TRBV7-9,TRBD2,TGTGCCAGCAGCTTTTACGGGAGGGCCTACGAGCAGTACTTC,CASSFYGRAYEQYF
TRBJ1-2,few,TRBV29-1,NA,TGCAGCGTGGCCTTGGCAGGGTCTGGCTACACCTTC,CSVALAGSGYTF
TRBJ2-7,few,TRBV7-9,NA,TGTGCCAGCAGCTTAGTAGTCGAGAATGTCTACGAGCAGTACTTC,CASSLVVENVYEQYF
TRBJ2-4,NA,TRBV12-3/TRBV12-4,TRBD2,TGTGCCAGCAGTGGACACCGGGACTACCCAAACATTCAGTACTTC,CASSGHRDYPNIQYF
TRBJ1-1,few,TRBV18,NA,TGTGCCAGCTCACCACTGCCGGCAGTAAACACTGAAGCTTTCTTT,CASSPLPAVNTEAFF
TRBJ2-7,NA,TRBV11-2,NA,TGTGCCAGCAGTAAGGAAAGCTCCTACGAGCAGTACTTC,CASSKESSYEQYF
TRBJ1-1,NA,TRBV11-1,NA,TGTGCCAGCAGCAAATACCGGGACATCGGCACTGAAGCTTTCTTT,CASSKYRDIGTEAFF
TRBJ2-7,NA,TRBV12-3/TRBV12-4,TRBD2,TGTGCCAGCAGTTTCGTTAGCGGGAGGACTTACGAGCAGTACTTC,CASSFVSGRTYEQYF
TRBJ2-3,NA,TRBV9,NA,TGTGCCAGCAGCGTAGGTGCGACCGTCGATACGCAGTATTTT,CASSVGATVDTQYF
TRBJ2-7,few,TRBV7-2,TRBD1,TGTGCCAGCAGCTCCTCCGGGACAGTCTACGAGCAGTACTTC,CASSSSGTVYEQYF
TRBJ2-3,NA,TRBV7-6,NA,TGTGCCAGCAGCCCCAATAATCCCACACGCACAGATACGCGGTATTTT,CASSPNNPTRTDTRYF
TRBJ2-1,many,TRBV28,TRBD2,TGTGCCAGCAGTCCCGCTTTAGCGGGAGGGCCCTCAGGCAATGAGCAGTTCTTC,CASSPALAGGPSGNEQFF
TRBJ2-5,NA,TRBV3-1,TRBD2,TGTGCCAGCAGCCGTTCGACTAGCGGGAGTTGGAAGACCCAGTACTTC,CASSRSTSGSWKTQYF
TRBJ2-1,few,TRBV3-1,TRBD2,TGTGCCAGCAGCCCCTTGGGGGGAGGGAGGAAGGATGAGCAGTTCTTC,CASSPLGGGRKDEQFF
TRBJ2-3,few,TRBV28,TRBD1,TGTGCCACCGAACCGCAGGGGGTGTTCACAGATACGCAGTATTTT,CATEPQGVFTDTQYF
TRBJ1-1,few,TRBV28,NA,TGTGCCAGCAGTCCACCTGATGGCAGGGCCTTTGAAGCTTTCTTT,CASSPPDGRAFEAFF
TRBJ2-3,NA,TRBV29-1,NA,TGCAGCGCTGACCTAAGCACAGATACGCAGTATTTT,CSADLSTDTQYF
TRBJ2-2,NA,TRBV21-1,NA,TGTGCCAGCAGCAATCGGACTAGCGGGGGGCAACCGGGCACCGGGGAGCTGTTTTTT,CASSNRTSGGQPGTGELFF
TRBJ2-7,NA,TRBV6-1,NA,TGTGCCAGCAGTGAAGCCTGGTCTCTCTACAATGAGCAGTACTTC,CASSEAWSLYNEQYF
TRBJ2-3,NA,TRBV7-3,TRBD2,TGTGCCAGCAGCTCTACTAGCGTGAGCACAGATACGCAGTATTTT,CASSSTSVSTDTQYF
TRBJ2-7,NA,TRBV20-1,NA,TGCAGTGCTAGAAGTAGCCCCTACGAGCAGTACTTC,CSARSSPYEQYF
TRBJ2-1,NA,TRBV5-1,TRBD2,TGCGCCAGCAGCACTAGCGGGAACTCCTACGAGCAGTTCTTC,CASSTSGNSYEQFF
TRBJ2-1,many,TRBV10-3,TRBD2,TGTGCCATCAGTGCAAGCGGGGAGTACAATGAGCAGTTCTTC,CAISASGEYNEQFF
TRBJ2-5,NA,TRBV4-3,NA,TGCGCCAGCAGCCAAGATCCCCAGGGCCAGACCCAGTACTTC,CASSQDPQGQTQYF
TRBJ1-1,NA,TRBV20-1,TRBD1,TGCAGTGCTAGAGATCTAGCCGGGACAGGGTCTCCTGAAGCTTTCTTT,CSARDLAGTGSPEAFF
TRBJ1-5,few,TRBV15,NA,TGTGCCACCAGCGTCGACCCTCGACATAGCAATCAGCCCCAGCATTTT,CATSVDPRHSNQPQHF
TRBJ2-7,few,TRBV30,NA,TGTGCCTGGAGCTCCTACGAGCAGTACTTC,CAWSSYEQYF
TRBJ2-1,few,TRBV7-2,TRBD2,TGTGCCAGCACCCCTACTAGCGGGATCAACTCCTACAATGAGCAGTTCTTC,CASTPTSGINSYNEQFF
TRBJ2-1,NA,TRBV7-9,TRBD2,TGTGCCAGCCACAATAGCGGGAGGGCCCACGGTGAGCAGTTCTTC,CASHNSGRAHGEQFF